Below, 8 T cell receptor beta chains from the same sample are listed, as sequenced in a study of cytomegalovirus exposure and HLA in healthy donors. With 60 Vbeta and 13 Jbeta primers, the PCR was carried out. The repertoire was sequenced with immunoSEQ multiplex PCR; TCRdb's copy has only in-frame clones and lacks some. The data show fewer than 100,000 clones, 76% seen once. Material: PBMCs. The receptor set was obtained from a man aged 35 to 55 in good health and CMV-seronegative.

The rearrangement links TRBV28 to TRBJ1-5; D gene uncertain. This CDR3 has 13 residues. Germline V lookup: CDR1 MDHEN, CDR2 SYDVKM. V lost 5 bases to trimming and J lost 6 bases, with 11 bases between them. The CDR3 bases are TGTGCCAGCAGTCGGGAAGTATTTCAGCCCCAGCATTTT. Amino acids: CASSREVFQPQHF.

The V gene is TRBV2, the J gene TRBJ1-2; tentatively, D is TRBD1 (5 bases). Germline CDR1 and CDR2: SNHLY and FYNNEI. The CDR3 totals 14 residues. With 6 bases removed from V and 4 bases from J, the gap between germline ends came to 15 bases. The DNA of the CDR3 is TGTGCCAGCAGGCCCTGGGGGGGAAGCTATGGCTACACCTTC. Its protein is CASRPWGGSYGYTF.

This clone was found once. The genes are TRBV5-1 and TRBJ1-1; D is uncertain. Trimming stripped 1 base from V and 1 base from J, with 5 bases between. Germline V gives CDR1 SGHRS, CDR2 YFSETQ. The CDR3 runs 13 residues. CDR3: CASSLSQNTEAFF. CDR3 coding DNA: TGCGCCAGCAGCTTGTCCCAGAACACTGAAGCTTTCTTT.

The chain employs TRBV18 and TRBJ1-4; D uncertain. CDR3 length: 15 amino acids. V was pared by 3 bases and J by 12 bases, with 20 bases between. Germline V CDR1 and CDR2: KGHSH, LQKENI. The CDR3 sequence: CASSPVSSPPRELFF. The CDR3 bases are TGTGCCAGCTCACCTGTTAGTAGCCCGCCTCGCGAACTGTTTTTT.

The chain carries TRBV19 and TRBJ2-1; TRBD1 matches at 7 bases. The germline V gene encodes CDR1 LNHDA and CDR2 SQIVND (reference sequence). The CDR3 consists of 14 residues. The trim removed 4 bases at V and 4 bases at J, leaving 4 bases unmatched. The CDR3 spells CASSSPGQYNEQFF. The CDR3, as DNA: TGTGCCAGTAGTAGTCCGGGACAGTACAATGAGCAGTTCTTC.

This rearrangement joins TRBV6-5 to TRBJ1-2; TRBD1 is a possible D gene (5 bases). CDR3 size: 12 residues. Per germline, CDR1 MNHEY and CDR2 SVGAGI. V lost 8 bases, J lost 7 bases, and 14 bases lay in between. This chain's CDR3 is CASARQMGGYTF. The CDR3, as DNA: TGTGCCAGCGCTAGACAGATGGGTGGCTACACCTTC.

This sequence joins TRBV7-2 and TRBJ1-5; D ambiguous. V gave up 2 bases and J gave up 9 bases, with 8 bases separating them. The CDR3 runs 12 residues. Germline CDR1 SGHTA, CDR2 FQGNSA. The CDR3 loop is CASSLMEGPQHF. DNA for the CDR3: TGTGCCAGCAGCTTAATGGAGGGGCCCCAGCATTTT.

V gene TRBV2 combines with J gene TRBJ1-3; 10 nucleotides match TRBD1. Trimming took 8 bases from V and 3 from J; bases not matched to a gene: 10. The CDR3 has 16 residues. Germline V gene lookup returns CDR1 SNHLY and CDR2 FYNNEI. The CDR3: CASGTAGTGDGNTIYF. The CDR3 DNA follows: TGTGCCAGCGGTACTGCCGGGACAGGGGATGGAAACACCATATATTTT.